This T cell receptor beta chain came from a study of sequential checkpoint blockade in melanoma. At the level of the study: About 90 pretreatment tumor DNA samples were TCRβ immunosequenced. The study's findings and limits: For nivolumab-first patients, baseline tumor clonality was associated with response. T-cell fraction and clonality followed PD-L1 and CD8+ counts, not mutational load.

At least ten counts were recorded for this clone. What it binds is not known. This sample's treatment: randomized to nivolumab then ipilimumab (arm A) or the reverse (arm B). No patient had prior DNA-damaging chemotherapy. Using immunoSEQ multiplex PCR, the repertoire was profiled, and TCRdb retains in-frame clones only, with some absent. Of some 3,000 clones in the sample, about a fifth were seen once. The CDR3 runs to 12 residues. Looked up from germline, CDR1 is SGDLS and CDR2 is YYNGEE. Trimming shortened V by 4 bases and J by 1 base, and 6 bases separated the two germline ends. The genes are TRBV9 and TRBJ2-7; D not resolved. The starting material was tumor tissue (inferred from file names), obtained from a patient given nivolumab and ipilimumab in sequence. The receptor was isolated from a human donor with melanoma. The CDR3 spells CASSFNSYEQYF. The DNA of the CDR3 is TGTGCCAGCAGCTTTAATTCCTACGAGCAGTACTTC.